The T cell receptor (beta chain) under discussion was sequenced for a study of coeliac disease. Study-level information: Without high-resolution HLA typing, biased TRBV7-2 usage was queried. Study findings and constraints: TRB repertoires were largely private, with most amino acid sequences found in only one sample. Lamina propria and intraepithelial cell fractions may contain each other's cells. Control samples showed higher TRB and TRG clonality than intraepithelial and lamina propria samples in active celiac disease.

About this clone itself: Its antigen is undetermined.

V lost 4 bases to trimming and J lost 6 bases; unmatched junction nucleotides: 7. The CDR3 covers 14 residues. The germline V gene encodes CDR1 MNHNS and CDR2 SASEGT. Profiling relied on immunoSEQ multiplex PCR, and the TCRdb table lists in-frame clones only, not all of them. Among over 4,000 clones listed, under 80% were seen once. This sequence joins TRBV6-1 and TRBJ1-1; 8 nucleotides agree with TRBD1. This clonotype originated in a man in his sixties or seventies with active celiac disease. Material for sequencing was intraepithelial lymphocytes from the gut. CDR3 amino acids: CASSVGQGWSEAFF. For the CDR3, the DNA is TGTGCCAGCAGTGTCGGACAGGGTTGGTCTGAAGCTTTCTTT.